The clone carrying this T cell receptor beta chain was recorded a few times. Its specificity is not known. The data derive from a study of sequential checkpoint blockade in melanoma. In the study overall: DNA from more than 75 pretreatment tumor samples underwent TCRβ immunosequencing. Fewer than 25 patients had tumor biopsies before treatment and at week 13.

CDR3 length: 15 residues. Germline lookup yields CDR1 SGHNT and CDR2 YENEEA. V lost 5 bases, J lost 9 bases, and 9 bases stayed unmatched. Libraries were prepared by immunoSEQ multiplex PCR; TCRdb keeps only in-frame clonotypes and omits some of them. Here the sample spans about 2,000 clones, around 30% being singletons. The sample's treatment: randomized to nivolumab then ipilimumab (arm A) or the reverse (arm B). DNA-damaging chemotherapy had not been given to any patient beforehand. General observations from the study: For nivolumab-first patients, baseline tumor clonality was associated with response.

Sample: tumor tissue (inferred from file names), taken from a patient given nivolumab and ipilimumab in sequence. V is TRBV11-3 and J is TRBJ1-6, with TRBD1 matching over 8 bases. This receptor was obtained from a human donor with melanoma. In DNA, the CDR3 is TGTGCCAGCAGCCTGGACAGGGTATTCTCTTCACCCCTCCACTTT. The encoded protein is CASSLDRVFSSPLHF.